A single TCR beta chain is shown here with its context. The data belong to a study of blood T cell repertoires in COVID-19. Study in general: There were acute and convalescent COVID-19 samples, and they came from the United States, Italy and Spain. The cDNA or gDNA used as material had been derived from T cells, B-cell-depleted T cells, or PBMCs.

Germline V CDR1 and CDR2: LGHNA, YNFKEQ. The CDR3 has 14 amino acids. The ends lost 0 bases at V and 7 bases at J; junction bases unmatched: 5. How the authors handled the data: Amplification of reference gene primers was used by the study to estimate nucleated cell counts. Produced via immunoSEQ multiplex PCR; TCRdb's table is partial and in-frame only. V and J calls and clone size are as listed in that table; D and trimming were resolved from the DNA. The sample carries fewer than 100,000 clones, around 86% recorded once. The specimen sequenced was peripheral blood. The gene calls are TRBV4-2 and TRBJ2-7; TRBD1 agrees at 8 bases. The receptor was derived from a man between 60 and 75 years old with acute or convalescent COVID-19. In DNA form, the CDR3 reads TGTGCCAGCAGCCAAGATGCCCGGGACAGGGAGCAGTACTTC. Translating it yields CASSQDARDREQYF.